A single sample gave rise to the 8 T cell receptor beta chains below, sequenced in a study of cytomegalovirus exposure and HLA in healthy donors. Use of 60 Vbeta and 13 Jbeta primers characterized the PCR. Sequencing used immunoSEQ multiplex PCR; TCRdb keeps in-frame clones, though not all of them. The sample consists of around 92,000 clones, roughly 80% of them appearing once. The sample was PBMCs. The receptors come from a girl aged 2 to 10 in good health and CMV-seropositive.

The chain recombines TRBV19 with TRBJ2-7; 8 positions agree with TRBD2. CDR1 and CDR2 (germline): LNHDA, SQIVND (reference sequence). The CDR3 consists of 16 residues. V shed 7 bases, J shed 2 bases, and the junction held 13 bases outside the gene matches. The CDR3 nucleotides are TGTGCCAGTACCACCCCGTCCACTAGCGGTACCTACGAGCAGTACTTC. This encodes CASTTPSTSGTYEQYF.

The chain recombines TRBV6-5 with TRBJ2-2; weak D call: TRBD1 (5 bases). Germline V gene lookup returns CDR1 MNHEY and CDR2 SVGAGI. CDR3 length: 13 amino acids. V was clipped by 6 bases and J by 9 bases, with 14 bases between them. The CDR3 DNA reads TGTGCCAGCAGCCTGGACATCTCAAGGGAGCTGTTTTTT. Translated: CASSLDISRELFF.

The chain joins TRBV5-6 to TRBJ2-5; 9 nucleotides match TRBD2. The germline V gene has CDR1 SGHDT and CDR2 YYEEEE. V shed 4 bases and J 4 bases; nucleotides not matched to a gene: 11. CDR3 length: 16 amino acids. CDR3 in amino acids: CASSRRGSGRGETQYF. The DNA of the CDR3 is TGTGCCAGCAGCCGACGTGGTAGCGGGAGAGGAGAGACCCAGTACTTC.

This CDR3 is CASSIRARSNEQFF. CDR3 bases: TGTGCCAGTAGTATTAGAGCTAGGTCCAATGAGCAGTTCTTC. This chain uses TRBV19 with TRBJ2-1, with no clear D. CDR1 is LNHDA and CDR2 is SQIVND in the germline V gene (reference sequence). This CDR3 has 14 amino acids. V was clipped by 3 bases and J by 6 bases, with 12 bases between them.

V usage is TRBV27 and J usage is TRBJ2-7; the match to TRBD1 covers 8 bases. CDR1 MNHEY and CDR2 SMNVEV come from the germline V gene (reference sequence). This CDR3 has 15 residues. V trimming: 0 bases; J trimming: 5 bases; junction bases outside the gene matches: 6. CDR3 bases: TGTGCCAGCAGTTTATCACCAGGGGGCAGCGACGAGCAGTACTTC. Translation gives CASSLSPGGSDEQYF.

The J gene is TRBJ1-2, the V gene TRBV13; TRBD1 matches at 8 bases. V trimming: 5 bases; J trimming: 2 bases; junction bases outside the gene matches: 10. The CDR3 spans 16 residues. Per the germline V gene, CDR1 is PRHDT and CDR2 is FYEKMQ (reference sequence). DNA for the CDR3: TGTGCCAGCAGCGCGCCGGACAGGGTAGAAAACTATGGCTACACCTTC. Translating gives CASSAPDRVENYGYTF.

Only a few counts were recorded for this clone. The rearrangement links TRBV28 to TRBJ1-1; D is unclear. The V gene lost 6 bases and the J gene lost 3 bases, with 5 bases spanning the gap. Germline V gene sequence: CDR1 MDHEN, CDR2 SYDVKM. This CDR3 comprises 11 residues. Here the CDR3 DNA reads TGTGCCAGCAGACGGGACACTGAAGCTTTCTTT. Translated, it gives CASRRDTEAFF.

The DNA of the CDR3 is TGCAGCGCCGGGGATAAAAACTATGGCTACACCTTC. Its translation: CSAGDKNYGYTF. This sequence joins TRBV29-1 and TRBJ1-2; D remains unclear. The CDR3 is made up of 12 amino acids. Trimming took off 7 bases at V and 2 bases at J, with 11 bases between the two ends. From germline, CDR1 is SQVTM and CDR2 ANQGSEA. The complete variable domain, with remaining parts taken from reference TRBV29-1 and TRBJ1-2, reads SAVISQKPSRDICQRGTSLTIQCQVDSQVTMMFWYRQQPGQSLTLIATANQGSEATYESGFVIDKFPISRPNLTFSTLTVSNMSPEDSSIYLCSAGDKNYGYTFGSGTRLTVV.